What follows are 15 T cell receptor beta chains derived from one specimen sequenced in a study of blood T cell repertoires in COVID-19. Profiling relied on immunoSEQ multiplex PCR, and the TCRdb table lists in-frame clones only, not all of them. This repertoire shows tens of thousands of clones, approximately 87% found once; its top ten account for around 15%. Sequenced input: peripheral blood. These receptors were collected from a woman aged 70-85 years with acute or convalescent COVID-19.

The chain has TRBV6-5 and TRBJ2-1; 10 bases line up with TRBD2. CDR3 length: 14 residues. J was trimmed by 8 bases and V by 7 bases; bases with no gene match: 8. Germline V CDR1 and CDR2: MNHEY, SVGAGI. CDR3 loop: CASNTGTSVHEQFF. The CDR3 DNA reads TGTGCCAGCAACACCGGGACTAGCGTCCATGAGCAGTTCTTC.

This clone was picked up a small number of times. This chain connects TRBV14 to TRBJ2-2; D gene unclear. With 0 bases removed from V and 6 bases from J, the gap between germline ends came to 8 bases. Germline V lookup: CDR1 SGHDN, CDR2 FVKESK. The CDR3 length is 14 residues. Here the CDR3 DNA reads TGTGCCAGCAGCCAAGAGGCTAGATCCGGGGAGCTGTTTTTT. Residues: CASSQEARSGELFF.

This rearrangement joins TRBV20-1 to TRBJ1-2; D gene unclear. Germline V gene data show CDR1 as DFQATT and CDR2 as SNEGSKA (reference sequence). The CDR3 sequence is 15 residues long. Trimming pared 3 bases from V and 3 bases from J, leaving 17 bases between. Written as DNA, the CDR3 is TGCAGTGCTAGTCTTACCCTCAGGTCATACTATGGCTACACCTTC. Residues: CSASLTLRSYYGYTF.

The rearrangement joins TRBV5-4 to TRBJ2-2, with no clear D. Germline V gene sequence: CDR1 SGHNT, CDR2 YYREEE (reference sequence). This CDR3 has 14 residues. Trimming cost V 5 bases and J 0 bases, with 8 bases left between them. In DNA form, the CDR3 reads TGTGCCAGCAGTAGAGCCTCGAACACCGGGGAGCTGTTTTTT. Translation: CASSRASNTGELFF.

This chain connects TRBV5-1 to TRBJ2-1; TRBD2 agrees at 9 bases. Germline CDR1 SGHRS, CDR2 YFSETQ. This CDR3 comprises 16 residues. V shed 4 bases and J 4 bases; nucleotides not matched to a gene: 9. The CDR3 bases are TGCGCCAGCAGCGCGGAAGGGCTAGCGGGATACAATGAGCAGTTCTTC. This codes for CASSAEGLAGYNEQFF.

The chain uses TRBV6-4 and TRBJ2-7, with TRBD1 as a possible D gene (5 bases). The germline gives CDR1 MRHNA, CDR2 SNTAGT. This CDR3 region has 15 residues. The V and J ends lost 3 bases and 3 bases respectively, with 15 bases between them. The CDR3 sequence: CASSDEQGIYYEQYV. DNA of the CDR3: TGTGCCAGCAGTGATGAGCAGGGTATATACTACGAGCAGTACGTC.

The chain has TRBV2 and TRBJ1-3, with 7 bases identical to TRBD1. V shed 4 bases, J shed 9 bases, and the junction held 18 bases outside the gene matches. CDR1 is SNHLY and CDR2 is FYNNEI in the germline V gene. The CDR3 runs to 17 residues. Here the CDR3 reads CASSAEGQRLLRSTIYF. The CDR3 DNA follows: TGTGCCAGCAGTGCGGAGGGACAGAGACTACTTCGGAGCACCATATATTTT.

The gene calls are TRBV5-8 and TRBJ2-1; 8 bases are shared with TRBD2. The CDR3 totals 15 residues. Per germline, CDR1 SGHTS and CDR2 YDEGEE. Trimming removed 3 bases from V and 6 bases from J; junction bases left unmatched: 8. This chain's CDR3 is CASSSRTSFRNEQFF. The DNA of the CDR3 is TGTGCCAGCAGCTCGCGGACTAGCTTTCGCAATGAGCAGTTCTTC.

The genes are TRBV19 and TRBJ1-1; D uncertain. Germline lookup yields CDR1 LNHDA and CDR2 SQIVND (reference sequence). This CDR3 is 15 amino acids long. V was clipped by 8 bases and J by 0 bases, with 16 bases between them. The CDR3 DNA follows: TGTGCCAGTCAAGTATGGGCACAGCTGAACACTGAAGCTTTCTTT. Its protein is CASQVWAQLNTEAFF.

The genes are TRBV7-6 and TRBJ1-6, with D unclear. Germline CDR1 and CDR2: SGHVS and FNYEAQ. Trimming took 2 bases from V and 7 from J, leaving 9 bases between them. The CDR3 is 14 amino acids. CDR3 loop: CASSLQATNSPLHF. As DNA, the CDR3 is TGTGCCAGCAGCTTACAGGCAACCAATTCACCCCTCCACTTT.

The CDR3 nucleotides are TGTGCCAGCAGCTTAGGGGCTAGCGGGAGGTACGAGCAGTACGTC. This translates into CASSLGASGRYEQYV. This rearrangement joins TRBV11-3 to TRBJ2-7, with 11 positions matching TRBD2. After removal of 1 base from V and 4 bases from J, the junction contained 3 bases not matched to a gene. In germline, CDR1 is SGHNT, CDR2 YENEEA. The CDR3 is made up of 15 amino acids.

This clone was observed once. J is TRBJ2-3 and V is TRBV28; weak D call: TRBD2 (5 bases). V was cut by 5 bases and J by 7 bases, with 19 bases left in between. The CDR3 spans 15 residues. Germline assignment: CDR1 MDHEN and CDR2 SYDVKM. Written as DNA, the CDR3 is TGTGCCAGCAGTCTAATTGTTTCGGGGAGTCATACGCAGTATTTT. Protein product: CASSLIVSGSHTQYF.

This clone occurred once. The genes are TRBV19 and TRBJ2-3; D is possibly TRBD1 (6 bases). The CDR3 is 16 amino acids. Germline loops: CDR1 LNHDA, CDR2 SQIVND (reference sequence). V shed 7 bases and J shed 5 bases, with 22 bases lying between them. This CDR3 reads CASKEAGALPQDTQYF. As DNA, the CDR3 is TGTGCCAGTAAGGAGGCAGGGGCCCTACCTCAAGATACGCAGTATTTT.

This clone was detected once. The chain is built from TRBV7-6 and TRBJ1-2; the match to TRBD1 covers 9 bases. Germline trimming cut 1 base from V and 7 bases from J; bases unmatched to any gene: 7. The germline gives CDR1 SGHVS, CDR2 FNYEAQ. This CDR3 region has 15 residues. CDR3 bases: TGTGCCAGCAGCTTAGATACAGGGGGCGGTCTTGGCTACACCTTC. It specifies CASSLDTGGGLGYTF.

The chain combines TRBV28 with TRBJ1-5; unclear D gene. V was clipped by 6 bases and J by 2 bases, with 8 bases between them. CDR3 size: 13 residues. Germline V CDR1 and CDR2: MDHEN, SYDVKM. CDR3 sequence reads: CASRVVGNQPQHF. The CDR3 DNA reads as TGTGCCAGCAGAGTAGTCGGCAATCAGCCCCAGCATTTT.